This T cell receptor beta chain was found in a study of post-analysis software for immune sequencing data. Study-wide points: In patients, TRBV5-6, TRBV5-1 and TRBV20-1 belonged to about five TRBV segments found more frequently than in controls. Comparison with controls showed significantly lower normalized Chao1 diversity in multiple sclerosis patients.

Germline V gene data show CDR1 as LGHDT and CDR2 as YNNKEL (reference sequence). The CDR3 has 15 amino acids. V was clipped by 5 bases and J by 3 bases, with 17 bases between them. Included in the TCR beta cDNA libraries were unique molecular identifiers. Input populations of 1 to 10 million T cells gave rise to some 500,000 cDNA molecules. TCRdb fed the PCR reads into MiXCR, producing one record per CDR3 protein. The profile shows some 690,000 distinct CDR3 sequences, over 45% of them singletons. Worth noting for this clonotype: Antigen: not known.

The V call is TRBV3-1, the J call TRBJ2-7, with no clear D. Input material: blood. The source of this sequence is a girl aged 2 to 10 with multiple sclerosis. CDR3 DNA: TGTGCCAGCAGCGTTGCGGTAGGGCACCACTACGAGCAGTACTTC. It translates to CASSVAVGHHYEQYF.